These 5 T cell receptor beta chains were all obtained from the same sample, sequenced in a study of T-cell memory formation after mild COVID-19. TCRdb used MiXCR to reprocess the 5' RACE reads, holding one entry per CDR3 protein. The table has about 160,000 distinct CDR3 sequences, about 28% seen once. The sample consisted of PBMCs or a T cell subset sorted from them (not recorded which). The receptors derive from an adult woman who had mild COVID-19 (a few samples of this study predate the infection). Cell type and time point are not known.

This clonotype was seen only a few times. The V and J genes are TRBV4-1 and TRBJ2-3; 9 positions match TRBD1. CDR3 length: 16 residues. CDR1 is MGHRA and CDR2 is YSYEKL in the germline V gene. Losses at the gene ends were 0 bases for V and 5 bases for J; bases not matched to a gene: 6. CDR3: CASSQEGQGRGDTQYF. DNA for the CDR3: TGCGCCAGCAGCCAAGAGGGACAGGGTCGGGGAGATACGCAGTATTTT.

This chain connects TRBV6-2 or TRBV6-3 to TRBJ1-2; D is undetermined. Germline CDR1 reads MNHEY; CDR2 reads SVGEGT. With 0 bases removed from V and 6 bases from J, the gap between germline ends came to 11 bases. The CDR3 is made up of 14 amino acids. In DNA, the CDR3 is TGTGCCAGCAGTTACTCCGTCGGGAAGGATGGCTACACCTTC. Translation gives CASSYSVGKDGYTF.

This clonotype was detected only a few times. This chain connects TRBV12-3 or TRBV12-4 to TRBJ2-1; D tentatively reads TRBD1 or TRBD2 (5 bases each). This CDR3 has 16 residues. The V gene lost 6 bases and the J gene lost 3 bases, with 18 bases spanning the gap. As DNA, the CDR3 is TGTGCCAGCAGGACCCCTCCGGGGCTAAACTACAATGAGCAGTTCTTC. Translated: CASRTPPGLNYNEQFF.

This clonotype was seen only a few times. This rearrangement joins TRBV5-1 to TRBJ2-7; 12 bases are shared with TRBD2. The V and J ends lost 2 bases and 6 bases, in that order; junction bases with no gene match: 6. From germline, CDR1 is SGHRS and CDR2 YFSETQ. The CDR3 totals 15 residues. The CDR3: CASSFELAGGSEQYF. In DNA, the CDR3 is TGCGCCAGCAGCTTCGAACTAGCGGGAGGTTCCGAGCAGTACTTC.

The V gene is TRBV6-1, the J gene TRBJ2-3; TRBD2 matches 14 bases. V was pared by 3 bases and J by 1 base, with 6 bases of the junction left unmatched. The germline V gene has CDR1 MNHNS and CDR2 SASEGT. The CDR3 contains 18 residues. The CDR3 region has the DNA TGTGCCAGCAGTGACCCGGGACTAGCGGGAGAAGGCACAGATACGCAGTATTTT. Amino acids: CASSDPGLAGEGTDTQYF.